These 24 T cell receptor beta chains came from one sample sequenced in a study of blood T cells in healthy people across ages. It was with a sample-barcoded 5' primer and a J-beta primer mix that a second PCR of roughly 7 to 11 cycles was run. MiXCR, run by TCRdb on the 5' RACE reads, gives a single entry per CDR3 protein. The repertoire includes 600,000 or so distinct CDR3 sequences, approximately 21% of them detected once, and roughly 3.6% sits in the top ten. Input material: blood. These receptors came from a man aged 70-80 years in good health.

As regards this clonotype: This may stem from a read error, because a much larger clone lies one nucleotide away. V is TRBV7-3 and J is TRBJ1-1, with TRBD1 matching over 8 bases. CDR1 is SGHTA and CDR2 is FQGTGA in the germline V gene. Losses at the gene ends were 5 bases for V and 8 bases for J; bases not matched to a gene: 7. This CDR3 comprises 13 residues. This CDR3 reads CASSNAGGGEAFF. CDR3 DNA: TGTGCCAGCAGCAATGCAGGGGGCGGGGAAGCTTTCTTT.

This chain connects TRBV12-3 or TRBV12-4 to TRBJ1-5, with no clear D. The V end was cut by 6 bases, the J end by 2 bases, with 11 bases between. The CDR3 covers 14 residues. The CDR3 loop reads CASRGWEGNQPQHF. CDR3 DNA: TGTGCCAGCAGGGGATGGGAAGGCAATCAGCCCCAGCATTTT.

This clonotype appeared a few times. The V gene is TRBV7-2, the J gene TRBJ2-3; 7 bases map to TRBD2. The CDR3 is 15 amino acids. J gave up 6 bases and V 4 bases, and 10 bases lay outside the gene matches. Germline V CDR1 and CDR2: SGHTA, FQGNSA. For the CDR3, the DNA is TGTGCCAGCAGCTCCCAACTAGCGTTAGTGGATACGCAGTATTTT. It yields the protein CASSSQLALVDTQYF.

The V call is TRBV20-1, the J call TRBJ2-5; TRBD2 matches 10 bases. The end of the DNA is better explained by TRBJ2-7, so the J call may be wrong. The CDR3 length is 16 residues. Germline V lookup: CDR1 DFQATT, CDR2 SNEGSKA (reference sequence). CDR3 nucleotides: TGCAGTGCTAGAGAGGCTAGCGGGAGCAGCCTTTACGAGCAGTACTTC. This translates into CSAREASGSSLYEQYF.

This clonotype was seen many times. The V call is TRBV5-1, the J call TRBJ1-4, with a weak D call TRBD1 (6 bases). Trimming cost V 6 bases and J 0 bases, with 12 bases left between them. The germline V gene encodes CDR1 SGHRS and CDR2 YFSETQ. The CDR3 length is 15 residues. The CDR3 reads CASKDSGATNEKLFF. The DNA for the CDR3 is TGCGCCAGCAAGGACAGCGGCGCAACTAATGAAAAACTGTTTTTT.

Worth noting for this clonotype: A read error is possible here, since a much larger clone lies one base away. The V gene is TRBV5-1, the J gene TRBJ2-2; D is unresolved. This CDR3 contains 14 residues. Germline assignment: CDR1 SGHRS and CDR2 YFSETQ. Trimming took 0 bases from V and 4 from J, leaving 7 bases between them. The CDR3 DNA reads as TGCGCCAGCAGCTTGGACACGGTCACCGGGGAGCTGTTTTTT. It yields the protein CASSLDTVTGELFF.

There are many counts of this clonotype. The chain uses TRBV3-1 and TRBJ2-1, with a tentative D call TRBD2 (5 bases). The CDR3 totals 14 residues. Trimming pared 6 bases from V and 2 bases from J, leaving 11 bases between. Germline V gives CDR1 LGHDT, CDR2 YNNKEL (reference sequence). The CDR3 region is CASRHTGTYNEQFF. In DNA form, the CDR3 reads TGTGCCAGCAGGCACACCGGGACCTACAATGAGCAGTTCTTC.

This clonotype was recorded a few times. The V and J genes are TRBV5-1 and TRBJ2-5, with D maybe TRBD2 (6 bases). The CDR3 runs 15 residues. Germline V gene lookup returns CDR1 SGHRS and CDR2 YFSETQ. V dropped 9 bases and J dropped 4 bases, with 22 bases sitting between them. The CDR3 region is CATGAGDSARETQYF. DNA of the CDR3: TGCGCCACCGGCGCCGGGGACTCGGCCAGAGAGACCCAGTACTTC.

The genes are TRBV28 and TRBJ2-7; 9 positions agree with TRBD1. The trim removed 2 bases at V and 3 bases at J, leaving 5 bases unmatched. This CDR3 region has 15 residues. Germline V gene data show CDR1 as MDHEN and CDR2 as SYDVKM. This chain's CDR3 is CASSLAGTGNYEQYF. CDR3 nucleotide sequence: TGTGCCAGCAGTTTAGCCGGGACAGGGAACTACGAGCAGTACTTC.

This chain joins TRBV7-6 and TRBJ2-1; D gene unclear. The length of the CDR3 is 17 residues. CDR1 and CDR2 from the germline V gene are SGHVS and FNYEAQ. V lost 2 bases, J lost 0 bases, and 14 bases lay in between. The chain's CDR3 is CASSLLRSEDSYNEQFF. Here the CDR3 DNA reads TGTGCCAGCAGCTTACTTAGGAGCGAGGACTCCTACAATGAGCAGTTCTTC.

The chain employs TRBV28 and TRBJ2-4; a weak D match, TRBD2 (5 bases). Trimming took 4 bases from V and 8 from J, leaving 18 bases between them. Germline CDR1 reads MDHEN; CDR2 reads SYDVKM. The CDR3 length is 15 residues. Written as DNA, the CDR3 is TGTGCCAGCAGTTCCGCTAAGGGAGCTTGGGACATTCAGTACTTC. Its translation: CASSSAKGAWDIQYF.

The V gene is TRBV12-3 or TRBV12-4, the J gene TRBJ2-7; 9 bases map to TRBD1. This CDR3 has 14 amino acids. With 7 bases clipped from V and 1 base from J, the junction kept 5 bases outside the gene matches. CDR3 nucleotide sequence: TGTGCCAGCACCCTGGGACAGGGATCCTACGAGCAGTACTTC. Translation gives CASTLGQGSYEQYF.

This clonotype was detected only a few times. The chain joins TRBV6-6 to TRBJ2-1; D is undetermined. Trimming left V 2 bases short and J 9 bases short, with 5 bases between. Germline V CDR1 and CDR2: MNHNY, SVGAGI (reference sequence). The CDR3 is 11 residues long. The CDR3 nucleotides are TGTGCCAGCAGTTACGCGATTGAGCAGTTCTTC. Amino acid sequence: CASSYAIEQFF.

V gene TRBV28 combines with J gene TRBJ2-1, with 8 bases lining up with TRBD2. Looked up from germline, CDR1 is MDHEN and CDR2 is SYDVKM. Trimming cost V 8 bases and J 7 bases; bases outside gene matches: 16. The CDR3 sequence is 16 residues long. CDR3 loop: CASLWAGGPPGNEQFF. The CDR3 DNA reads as TGTGCCAGCCTGTGGGCGGGAGGACCCCCGGGAAATGAGCAGTTCTTC.

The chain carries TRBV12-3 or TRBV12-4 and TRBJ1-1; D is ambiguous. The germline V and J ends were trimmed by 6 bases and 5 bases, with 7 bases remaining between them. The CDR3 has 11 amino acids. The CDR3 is CASRSVTEAFF. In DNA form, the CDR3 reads TGTGCCAGCAGATCTGTTACTGAAGCTTTCTTT.

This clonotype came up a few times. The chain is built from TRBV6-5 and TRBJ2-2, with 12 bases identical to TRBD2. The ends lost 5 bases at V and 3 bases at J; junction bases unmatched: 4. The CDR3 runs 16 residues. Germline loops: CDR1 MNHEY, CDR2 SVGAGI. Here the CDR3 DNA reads TGTGCCAGCAGTCCGACTAGCGGGAGAGACACCGGGGAGCTGTTTTTT. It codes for CASSPTSGRDTGELFF.

In nucleotides, the CDR3 is TGTGCCACCTATATTTCCTACGAGCAGTACTTC. Protein product: CATYISYEQYF. The rearrangement joins TRBV21-1 to TRBJ2-7. TRBV21-1 is termed a pseudogene. The CDR3 runs to 11 residues.

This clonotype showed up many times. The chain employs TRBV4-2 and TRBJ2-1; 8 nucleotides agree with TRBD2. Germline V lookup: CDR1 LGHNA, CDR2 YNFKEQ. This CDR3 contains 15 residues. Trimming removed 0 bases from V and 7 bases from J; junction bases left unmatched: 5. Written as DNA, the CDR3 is TGTGCCAGCAGCCAAGAGCCGGGAGGGCGTAATGAGCAGTTCTTC. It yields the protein CASSQEPGGRNEQFF.

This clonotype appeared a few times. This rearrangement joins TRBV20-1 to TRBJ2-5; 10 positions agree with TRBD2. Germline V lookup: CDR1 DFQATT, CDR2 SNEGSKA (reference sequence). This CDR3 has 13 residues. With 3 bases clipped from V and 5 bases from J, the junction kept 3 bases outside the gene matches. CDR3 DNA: TGCAGTGCTAGGAGGACTAGCGGTGAGACCCAGTACTTC. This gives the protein CSARRTSGETQYF.

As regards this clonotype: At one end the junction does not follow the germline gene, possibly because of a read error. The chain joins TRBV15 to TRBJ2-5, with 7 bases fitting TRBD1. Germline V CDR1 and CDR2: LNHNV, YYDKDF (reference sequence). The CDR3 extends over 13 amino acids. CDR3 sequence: CATNRGSQEAQYF. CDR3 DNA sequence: TGTGCCACTAACAGGGGTAGTCAAGAGGCCCAGTACTTC.

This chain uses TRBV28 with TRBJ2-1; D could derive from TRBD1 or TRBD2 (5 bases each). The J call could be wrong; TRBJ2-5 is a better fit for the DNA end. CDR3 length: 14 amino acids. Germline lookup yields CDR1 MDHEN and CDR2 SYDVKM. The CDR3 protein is CASSFGAERGTQYF. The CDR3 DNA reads TGTGCCAGCAGTTTTGGGGCAGAACGGGGGACCCAGTACTTC.

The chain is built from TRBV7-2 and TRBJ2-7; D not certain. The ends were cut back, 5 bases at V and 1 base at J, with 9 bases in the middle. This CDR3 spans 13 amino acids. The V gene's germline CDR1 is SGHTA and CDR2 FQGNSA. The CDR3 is CASSVNWSYEQYF. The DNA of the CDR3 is TGTGCCAGCAGCGTAAACTGGTCCTACGAGCAGTACTTC.

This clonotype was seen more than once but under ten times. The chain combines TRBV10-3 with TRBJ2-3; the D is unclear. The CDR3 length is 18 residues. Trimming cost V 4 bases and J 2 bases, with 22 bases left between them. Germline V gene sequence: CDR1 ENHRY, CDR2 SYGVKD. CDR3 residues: CAISVDSDQISSTDTQYF. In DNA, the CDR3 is TGTGCCATCAGTGTCGATTCTGACCAGATTTCCTCCACAGATACGCAGTATTTT.

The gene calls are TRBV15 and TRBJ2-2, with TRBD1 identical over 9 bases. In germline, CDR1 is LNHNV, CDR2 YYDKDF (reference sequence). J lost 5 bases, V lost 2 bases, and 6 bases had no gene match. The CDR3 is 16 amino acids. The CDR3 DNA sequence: TGTGCCACCAGCAGATACCGGGGACAGGGTACCGGGGAGCTGTTTTTT. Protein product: CATSRYRGQGTGELFF.